This T cell receptor beta chain was sequenced for a study of blood T cells in healthy people across ages. The use of a sample-barcoded 5' primer and a J-beta primer mix characterized a second PCR of about 6 to 12 cycles. TCRdb re-called the 5' RACE reads with MiXCR, one entry per CDR3 protein. The sample has about 680,000 distinct CDR3 sequences, 49% seen once; the top ten hold 30% to 35%. Note on this clonotype: Its cognate antigen is unknown.

The study's findings and limits: Age advanced and TCR beta diversity per million T cells fell, roughly linearly. Lack of knowledge of donor CMV status possibly confounded expanded clonotype changes.

Germline V lookup: CDR1 SQVTM, CDR2 ANQGSEA. The CDR3 is made up of 11 amino acids. V was trimmed by 6 bases and J by 13 bases, leaving 18 bases between them. This receptor was taken from a woman aged 60-75 years in good health. The rearrangement joins TRBV29-1 to TRBJ2-5; tentative D call: TRBD2 (6 bases). The sample consisted of blood. The CDR3, as DNA: TGCAGCGTCCAGACGGGGGACGAGCGGTACTTC. Translated, it gives CSVQTGDERYF.